Below are 19 T cell receptor beta chains sequenced from a single sample in a study of siplizumab effects on memory and regulatory T cells. Here immunoSEQ multiplex PCR was the method, and the copy in TCRdb shows in-frame clones only, minus some. This sample has some 120,000 clones; around 94% occur once, and the top ten carry approximately 1.8%. Sequenced sample: non-Treg CD4+ T cells sorted from blood. All receptors derive from a human donor in good health.

J is TRBJ2-1 and V is TRBV9; TRBD2 matches at 13 bases. CDR1 SGDLS and CDR2 YYNGEE come from the germline V gene. The ends lost 0 bases at V and 0 bases at J; junction bases unmatched: 9. This CDR3 has 20 amino acids. CDR3 sequence (DNA): TGTGCCAGCAGCGTAGGTTTACTAGCGGGAGGGGGCAGCTCCTACAATGAGCAGTTCTTC. Protein sequence: CASSVGLLAGGGSSYNEQFF.

The chain recombines TRBV19 with TRBJ2-7; a weak D match, TRBD1 (5 bases). V shed 1 base and J shed 3 bases, with 13 bases lying between them. There are 15 residues in the CDR3. Germline values: CDR1 LNHDA, CDR2 SQIVND (reference sequence). CDR3 region: CASSIGEAGLYEQYF. In DNA form, the CDR3 reads TGTGCCAGTAGTATAGGAGAGGCAGGGCTCTACGAGCAGTACTTC.

The chain carries TRBV7-2 and TRBJ2-1; D is ambiguous. Looked up from germline, CDR1 is SGHTA and CDR2 is FQGNSA. The CDR3 spans 12 residues. The V end was cut by 5 bases, the J end by 7 bases, with 9 bases between. This chain's CDR3 is CASSALGNEQFF. The CDR3 coding sequence is TGTGCCAGCAGCGCCCTAGGGAATGAGCAGTTCTTC.

The rearrangement links TRBV6-5 to TRBJ1-3, with unresolved D. Between the trimmed V and J ends, which lost 6 bases and 3 bases, there was a span of 6 bases. The CDR3 loop spans 12 amino acids. Germline CDR1 reads MNHEY; CDR2 reads SVGAGI. CDR3 sequence reads: CASRILGNTIYF. For the CDR3, the DNA is TGTGCCAGCAGGATCCTTGGAAACACCATATATTTT.

This chain joins TRBV5-1 and TRBJ1-3, with a tentative D call TRBD1 (5 bases). The V and J ends lost 4 bases and 1 base respectively, with 18 bases between them. CDR3 length: 17 amino acids. The germline CDR1 and CDR2 sequences are SGHRS and YFSETQ. Written as DNA, the CDR3 is TGCGCCAGCAGCGCGACTGGCGGGGCGAAGTCTGGAAACACCATATATTTT. This codes for CASSATGGAKSGNTIYF.

This chain uses TRBV27 with TRBJ1-5; D not certain. The CDR3 extends over 15 amino acids. V was clipped by 5 bases and J by 1 base, with 12 bases between them. Germline CDR1 reads MNHEY; CDR2 reads SMNVEV (reference sequence). CDR3 loop: CASSPADLSNQPQHF. The CDR3 DNA reads as TGTGCCAGCAGTCCAGCGGACCTCAGCAATCAGCCCCAGCATTTT.

V and J are TRBV7-9 and TRBJ2-1; D is unclear. Germline lookup yields CDR1 SEHNR and CDR2 FQNEAQ (reference sequence). This CDR3 has 11 residues. Trimming stripped 1 base from V and 11 bases from J, with 6 bases between. CDR3 sequence reads: CASSLELQQFF. DNA of the CDR3: TGTGCCAGCAGCTTAGAGCTCCAGCAGTTCTTC.

This rearrangement joins TRBV27 to TRBJ1-5; D not resolved. Between the trimmed V and J ends, which lost 2 bases and 4 bases, there was a span of 9 bases. CDR3 length: 14 amino acids. Germline assignment: CDR1 MNHEY and CDR2 SMNVEV (reference sequence). The CDR3 region is CASSLEFGNQPQHF. The CDR3 coding sequence is TGTGCCAGCAGTTTAGAATTCGGAAATCAGCCCCAGCATTTT.

V gene TRBV9 combines with J gene TRBJ2-2; D remains ambiguous. Germline CDR1 and CDR2: SGDLS and YYNGEE. Trimming left V 2 bases short and J 6 bases short, with 11 bases between. The CDR3 is made up of 14 amino acids. The CDR3: CASSVSVPPGELFF. In DNA form, the CDR3 reads TGTGCCAGCAGCGTTTCAGTCCCTCCCGGGGAGCTGTTTTTT. The full variable domain, rest sourced from reference TRBV9 and TRBJ2-2, is DSGVTQTPKHLITATGQRVTLRCSPRSGDLSVYWYQQSLDQGLQFLIQYYNGEERAKGNILERFSAQQFPDLHSELNLSSLELGDSALYFCASSVSVPPGELFFGEGSRLTVL.

V usage is TRBV7-9 and J usage is TRBJ2-1; 11 nucleotides align to TRBD2. V shed 2 bases and J 9 bases; nucleotides not matched to a gene: 15. The length of the CDR3 is 18 residues. Germline V gene data show CDR1 as SEHNR and CDR2 as FQNEAQ (reference sequence). CDR3 nucleotides: TGTGCCAGCAGCTTACCGATCCGAACTAGCGGGAGAGGTGGTGAGCAGTTCTTC. Its protein is CASSLPIRTSGRGGEQFF. Full variable domain (outside the CDR3, taken from reference TRBV7-9 and TRBJ2-1): DTGVSQNPRHKITKRGQNVTFRCDPISEHNRLYWYRQTLGQGPEFLTYFQNEAQLEKSRLLSDRFSAERPKGSFSTLEIQRTEQGDSAMYLCASSLPIRTSGRGGEQFFGPGTRLTVL.

The J gene is TRBJ2-2, the V gene TRBV6-1; no definite D call. The germline V gene has CDR1 MNHNS and CDR2 SASEGT. CDR3 size: 14 residues. Trimming left V 0 bases short and J 7 bases short, with 9 bases between. The CDR3 coding sequence is TGTGCCAGCAGTGAAGCGAACTGGGGCGGGGAGCTGTTTTTT. Its translation: CASSEANWGGELFF.

The V call is TRBV5-1, the J call TRBJ2-3; perhaps TRBD1 as D (6 bases). V lost 5 bases, J lost 2 bases, and 12 bases lay in between. CDR1 SGHRS and CDR2 YFSETQ come from the germline V gene. CDR3 length: 14 residues. Here the CDR3 DNA reads TGCGCCAGCAGTGAGGGGACAACCACAGATACGCAGTATTTT. This gives the protein CASSEGTTTDTQYF.

Comments on this clone: A read error may account for a junction end that differs from germline. The chain links TRBV2 to TRBJ1-3; no clear D gene. The germline gives CDR1 SNHLY, CDR2 FYNNEI. The CDR3 runs to 15 residues. CDR3 region: CASTGEQNSENTIYF. CDR3 DNA: TGTGCCAGCACGGGAGAGCAGAACTCTGAAAACACCATATATTTT.

The chain employs TRBV11-2 and TRBJ2-4; possibly TRBD2 for D (6 bases). This CDR3 has 17 amino acids. Germline values: CDR1 SGHAT, CDR2 FQNNGV. The V gene lost 6 bases and the J gene lost 0 bases, with 18 bases spanning the gap. The CDR3 DNA follows: TGTGCCAGCAGGAAGGTTGGAGCGGGTATAGCCAAAAACATTCAGTACTTC. Encoded protein: CASRKVGAGIAKNIQYF.

This sequence joins TRBV9 and TRBJ2-5; D not certain. Germline CDR1 SGDLS, CDR2 YYNGEE. The CDR3 consists of 15 residues. Deletions cut 0 bases from V and 3 bases from J, with 12 bases between. The CDR3 DNA sequence: TGTGCCAGCAGCGTAGGGTTTCACTACAAAGAGACCCAGTACTTC. Its protein product is CASSVGFHYKETQYF.

This chain uses TRBV10-3 with TRBJ2-3; D is perhaps TRBD2 (6 bases). This CDR3 comprises 16 residues. Germline CDR1 is ENHRY and CDR2 is SYGVKD. Trimming cost V 0 bases and J 6 bases, with 16 bases left between them. The CDR3 sequence is CAISESTRGKGDTQYF. CDR3 in DNA: TGTGCCATCAGTGAGTCGACCCGCGGGAAAGGCGATACGCAGTATTTT.

The chain employs TRBV9 and TRBJ2-1; TRBD1 aligns across 7 bases. J gave up 7 bases and V 4 bases, and 8 bases lay outside the gene matches. Per germline, CDR1 SGDLS and CDR2 YYNGEE. The CDR3 is made up of 14 amino acids. CDR3 in DNA: TGTGCCAGCAGCCCATGGACAGGAGGTAATGAGCAGTTCTTC. Its translation: CASSPWTGGNEQFF.

In DNA form, the CDR3 reads TGCGCCAGCAGTGAGGGGTGGGGTAGGAGGTCTGGGGCCAACGTCCTGACTTTC. This translates into CASSEGWGRRSGANVLTF. The chain links TRBV10-2 to TRBJ2-6, with D possibly matching TRBD2 (5 bases). The germline CDR1 and CDR2 sequences are WSHSY and SAAADI. This CDR3 contains 18 residues. The V gene lost 2 bases and the J gene lost 1 base, with 15 bases spanning the gap.

The chain couples TRBV2 to TRBJ1-5; D gene unclear. Between the trimmed V and J ends, which lost 8 bases and 6 bases, there was a span of 17 bases. Germline V CDR1 and CDR2: SNHLY, FYNNEI. This CDR3 contains 14 residues. The CDR3 DNA sequence: TGTGCCAGCGGCCAGGATGGACGTTCTCAGCCCCAGCATTTT. Amino acids: CASGQDGRSQPQHF.